Sequencing of this T cell receptor (beta chain) was carried out in a study of shared clonotypes between healthy human individuals. This clone was observed once. The antigen remains unidentified. Study observations and caveats: The small donor group covered limited genetic and exposure diversity.

Some clones are missing from TCRdb's copy, which holds only in-frame ones; the method was immunoSEQ multiplex PCR. Of 1.4 million to 1.5 million clones listed, 96% are singletons. The V and J ends lost 1 base and 2 bases respectively, with 12 bases between them. The CDR3 is made up of 15 amino acids. Germline-derived CDR1 and CDR2 are LGHNA and YNFKEQ. The specimen was naive CD4+ T cells sorted from blood. Subset given: CD45RA+ positively selected. The TCR originated in a man aged 25-45 years in good health. This rearrangement joins TRBV4-2 to TRBJ2-7, with a tentative D call TRBD1 (5 bases). The CDR3 DNA follows: TGTGCCAGCAGCCAAGTAGGGGAAGGGGCCTACGAGCAGTACTTC. Encoded protein: CASSQVGEGAYEQYF.